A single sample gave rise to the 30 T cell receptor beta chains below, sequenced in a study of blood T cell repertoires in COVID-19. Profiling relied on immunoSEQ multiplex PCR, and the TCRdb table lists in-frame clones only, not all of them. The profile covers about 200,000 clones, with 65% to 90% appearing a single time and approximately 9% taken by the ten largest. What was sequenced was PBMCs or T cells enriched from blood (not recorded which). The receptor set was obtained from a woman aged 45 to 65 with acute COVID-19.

CDR3 DNA sequence: TGTGCCAGTAAGAACGGACAAAGAGGCTCGAATTCACCCCTCCACTTT. Residues: CASKNGQRGSNSPLHF. The chain combines TRBV19 with TRBJ1-6; TRBD1 is a possible D gene (5 bases). CDR1 and CDR2 from the germline V gene are LNHDA and SQIVND (reference sequence). V shed 7 bases and J shed 7 bases, with 20 bases lying between them. The length of the CDR3 is 16 residues.

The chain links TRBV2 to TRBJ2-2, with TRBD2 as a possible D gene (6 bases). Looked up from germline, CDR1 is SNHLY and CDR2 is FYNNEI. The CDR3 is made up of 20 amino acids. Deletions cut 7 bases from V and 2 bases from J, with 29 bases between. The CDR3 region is CASTPSGQGGVGGNTGELFF. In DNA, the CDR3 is TGTGCCAGCACCCCGTCGGGGCAGGGTGGAGTCGGGGGAAACACCGGGGAGCTGTTTTTT.

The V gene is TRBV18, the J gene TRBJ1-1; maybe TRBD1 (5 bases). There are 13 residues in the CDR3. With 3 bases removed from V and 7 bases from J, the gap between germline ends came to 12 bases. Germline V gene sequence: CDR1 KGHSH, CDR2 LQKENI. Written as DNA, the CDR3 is TGTGCCAGCTCACCTCTGGGGGGGATTGAAGCTTTCTTT. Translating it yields CASSPLGGIEAFF.

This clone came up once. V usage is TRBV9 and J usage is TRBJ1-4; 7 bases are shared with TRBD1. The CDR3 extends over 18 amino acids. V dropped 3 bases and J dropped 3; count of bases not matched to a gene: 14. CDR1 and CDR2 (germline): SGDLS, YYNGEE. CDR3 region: CASSAGQYGVGSNEKLFF. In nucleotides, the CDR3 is TGTGCCAGCAGCGCGGGACAGTACGGAGTTGGATCTAATGAAAAACTGTTTTTT. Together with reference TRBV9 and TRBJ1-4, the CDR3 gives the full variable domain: DSGVTQTPKHLITATGQRVTLRCSPRSGDLSVYWYQQSLDQGLQFLIQYYNGEERAKGNILERFSAQQFPDLHSELNLSSLELGDSALYFCASSAGQYGVGSNEKLFFGSGTQLSVL.

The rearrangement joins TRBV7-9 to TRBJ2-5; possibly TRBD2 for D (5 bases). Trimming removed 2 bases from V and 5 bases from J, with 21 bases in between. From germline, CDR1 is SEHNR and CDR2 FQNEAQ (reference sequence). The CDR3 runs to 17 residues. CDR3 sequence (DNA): TGTGCCAGCAGCTTAAGGGCCCAGAGCCTCTCGGGGGAGACCCAGTACTTC. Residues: CASSLRAQSLSGETQYF.

The CDR3 region has the DNA TGTGCCAGCAGCCTAGGACAGGGAGGGACCCAGTACTTC. Protein: CASSLGQGGTQYF. The rearrangement links TRBV7-9 to TRBJ2-5; the match to TRBD1 covers 8 bases. Germline V gene data show CDR1 as SEHNR and CDR2 as FQNEAQ (reference sequence). V lost 5 bases and J lost 7; bases outside the gene matches: 6. CDR3 size: 13 residues.

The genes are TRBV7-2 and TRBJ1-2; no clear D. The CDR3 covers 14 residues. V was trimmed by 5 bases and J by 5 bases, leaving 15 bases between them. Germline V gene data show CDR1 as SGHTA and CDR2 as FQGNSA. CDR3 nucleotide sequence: TGTGCCAGCAGCCTTTCGAGAGCTCCATATGGCTACACCTTC. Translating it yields CASSLSRAPYGYTF.

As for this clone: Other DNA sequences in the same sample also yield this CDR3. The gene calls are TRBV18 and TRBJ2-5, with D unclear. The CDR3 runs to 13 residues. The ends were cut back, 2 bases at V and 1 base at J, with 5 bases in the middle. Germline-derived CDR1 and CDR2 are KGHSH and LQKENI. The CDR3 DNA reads TGTGCCAGCTCACCAGGGCTCCAAGAGACCCAGTACTTC. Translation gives CASSPGLQETQYF.

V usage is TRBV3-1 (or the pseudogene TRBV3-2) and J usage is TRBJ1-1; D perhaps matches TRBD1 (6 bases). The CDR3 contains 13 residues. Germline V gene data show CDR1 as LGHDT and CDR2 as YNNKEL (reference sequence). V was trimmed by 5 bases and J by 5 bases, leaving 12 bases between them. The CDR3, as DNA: TGTGCCAGCAGCGAAATACAGGGAACTGAAGCTTTCTTT. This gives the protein CASSEIQGTEAFF.

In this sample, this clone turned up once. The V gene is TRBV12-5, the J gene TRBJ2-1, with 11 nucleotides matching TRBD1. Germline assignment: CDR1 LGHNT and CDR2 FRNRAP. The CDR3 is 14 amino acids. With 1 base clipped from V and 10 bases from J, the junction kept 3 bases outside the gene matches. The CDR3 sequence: CASGLGTGGDEQFF. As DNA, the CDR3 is TGTGCTAGTGGTTTGGGGACAGGGGGCGACGAGCAGTTCTTC.

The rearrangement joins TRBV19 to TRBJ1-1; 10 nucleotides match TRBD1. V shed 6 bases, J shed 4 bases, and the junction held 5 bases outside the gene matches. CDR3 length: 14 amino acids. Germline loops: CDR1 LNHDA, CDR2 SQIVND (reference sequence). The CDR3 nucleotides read TGTGCCAGTAGGCGACAGGGGGCAGTCACTGAAGCTTTCTTT. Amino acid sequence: CASRRQGAVTEAFF.

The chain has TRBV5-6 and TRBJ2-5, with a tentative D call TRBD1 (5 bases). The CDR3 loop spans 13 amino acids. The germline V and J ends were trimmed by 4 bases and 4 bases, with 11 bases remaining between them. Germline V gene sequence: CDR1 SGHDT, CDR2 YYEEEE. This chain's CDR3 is CASSVMGRETQYF. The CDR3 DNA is TGTGCCAGCAGCGTCATGGGGCGAGAGACCCAGTACTTC.

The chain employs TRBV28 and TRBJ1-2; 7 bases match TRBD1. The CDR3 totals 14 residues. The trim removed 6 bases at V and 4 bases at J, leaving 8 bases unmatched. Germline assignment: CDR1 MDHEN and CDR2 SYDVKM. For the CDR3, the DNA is TGTGCCAGCAGATTGGGACAGACCATCTATGGCTACACCTTC. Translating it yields CASRLGQTIYGYTF.

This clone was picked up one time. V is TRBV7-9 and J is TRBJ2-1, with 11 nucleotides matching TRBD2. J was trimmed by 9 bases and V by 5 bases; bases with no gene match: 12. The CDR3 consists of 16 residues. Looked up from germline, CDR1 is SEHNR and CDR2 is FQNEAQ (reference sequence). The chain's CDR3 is CASSPPGLAVNREQFF. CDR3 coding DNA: TGTGCCAGCAGCCCTCCGGGACTAGCGGTAAACCGTGAGCAGTTCTTC.

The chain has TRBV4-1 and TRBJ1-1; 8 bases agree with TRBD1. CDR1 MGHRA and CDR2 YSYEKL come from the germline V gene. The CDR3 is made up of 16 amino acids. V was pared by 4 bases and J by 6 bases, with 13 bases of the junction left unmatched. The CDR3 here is CASSRLGRDRLPEAFF. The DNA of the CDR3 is TGCGCCAGCAGCCGCCTAGGACGGGACAGGCTCCCTGAAGCTTTCTTT.

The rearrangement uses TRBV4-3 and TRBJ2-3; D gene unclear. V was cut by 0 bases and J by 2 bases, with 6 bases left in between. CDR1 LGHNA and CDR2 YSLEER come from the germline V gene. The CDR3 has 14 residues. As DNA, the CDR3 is TGCGCCAGCAGCCAAGATTCATTCACAGATACGCAGTATTTT. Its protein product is CASSQDSFTDTQYF.

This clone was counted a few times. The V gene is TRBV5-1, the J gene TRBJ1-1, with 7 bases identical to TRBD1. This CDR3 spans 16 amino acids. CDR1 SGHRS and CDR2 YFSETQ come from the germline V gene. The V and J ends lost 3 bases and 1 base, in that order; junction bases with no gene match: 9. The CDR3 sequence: CASSSFRTGSNTEAFF. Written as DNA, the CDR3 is TGCGCCAGCAGCTCGTTCCGGACAGGCTCGAACACTGAAGCTTTCTTT.

CDR3 region: CASSDSYYGYTF. The CDR3 region has the DNA TGTGCCAGCAGCGACAGTTACTATGGCTACACCTTC. The rearrangement links TRBV2 to TRBJ1-2, with D tentatively TRBD1 (5 bases). The germline CDR1 and CDR2 sequences are SNHLY and FYNNEI. There are 12 residues in the CDR3. Trimming took 6 bases from V and 3 from J, leaving 8 bases between them.

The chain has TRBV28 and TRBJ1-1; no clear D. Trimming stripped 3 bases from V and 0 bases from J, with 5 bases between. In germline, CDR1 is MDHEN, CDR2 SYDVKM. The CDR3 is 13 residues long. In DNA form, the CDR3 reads TGTGCCAGCAGTTTCTCGGTGAACACTGAAGCTTTCTTT. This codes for CASSFSVNTEAFF.

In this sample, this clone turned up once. The CDR3 loop is CASSLAKTGTSGNTIYF. For the CDR3, the DNA is TGTGCCAGCAGCTTAGCCAAGACAGGGACCTCTGGAAACACCATATATTTT. The V and J genes are TRBV7-9 and TRBJ1-3; 7 bases are shared with TRBD1. There are 17 residues in the CDR3. Trimming removed 0 bases from V and 0 bases from J; junction bases left unmatched: 5. In germline, CDR1 is SEHNR, CDR2 FQNEAQ (reference sequence).

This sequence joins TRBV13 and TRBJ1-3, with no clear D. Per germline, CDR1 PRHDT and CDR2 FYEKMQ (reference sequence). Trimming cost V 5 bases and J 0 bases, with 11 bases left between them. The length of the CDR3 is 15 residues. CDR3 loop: CASSHHRSSGNTIYF. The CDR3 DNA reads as TGTGCCAGCAGCCATCACCGGAGCTCTGGAAACACCATATATTTT.

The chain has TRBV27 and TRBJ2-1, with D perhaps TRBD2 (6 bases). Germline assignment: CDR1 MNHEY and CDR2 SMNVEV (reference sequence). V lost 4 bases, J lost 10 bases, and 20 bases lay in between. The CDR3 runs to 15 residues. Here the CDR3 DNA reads TGTGCCAGCAGTTCTCTCCGCGGGGCATTGAGAGAGCAGTTCTTC. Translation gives CASSSLRGALREQFF.

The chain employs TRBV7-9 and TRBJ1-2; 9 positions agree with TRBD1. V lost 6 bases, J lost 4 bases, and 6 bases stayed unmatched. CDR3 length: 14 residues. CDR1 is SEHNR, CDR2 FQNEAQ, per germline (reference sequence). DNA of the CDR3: TGTGCCAGCAGTACGGGGACAGGGCCCTATGGCTACACCTTC. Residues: CASSTGTGPYGYTF.

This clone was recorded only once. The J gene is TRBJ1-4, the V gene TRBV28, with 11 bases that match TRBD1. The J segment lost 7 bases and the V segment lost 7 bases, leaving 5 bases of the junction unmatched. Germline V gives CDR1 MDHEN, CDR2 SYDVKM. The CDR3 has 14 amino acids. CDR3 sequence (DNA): TGTGCCAGCATCTCGGGACAGGGGGGTGAAAAACTGTTTTTT. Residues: CASISGQGGEKLFF.

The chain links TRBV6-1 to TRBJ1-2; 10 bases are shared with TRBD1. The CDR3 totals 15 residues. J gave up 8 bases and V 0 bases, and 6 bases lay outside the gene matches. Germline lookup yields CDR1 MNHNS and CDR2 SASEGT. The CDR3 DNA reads TGTGCCAGCAGTGAAGCGACAGGGGGCTCTCTAGGCTACACCTTC. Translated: CASSEATGGSLGYTF.

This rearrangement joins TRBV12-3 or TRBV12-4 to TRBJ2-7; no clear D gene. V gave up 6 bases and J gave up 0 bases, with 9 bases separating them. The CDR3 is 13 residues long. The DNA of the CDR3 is TGTGCCAGCAGGTTAAGTAGCTCCTACGAGCAGTACTTC. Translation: CASRLSSSYEQYF.

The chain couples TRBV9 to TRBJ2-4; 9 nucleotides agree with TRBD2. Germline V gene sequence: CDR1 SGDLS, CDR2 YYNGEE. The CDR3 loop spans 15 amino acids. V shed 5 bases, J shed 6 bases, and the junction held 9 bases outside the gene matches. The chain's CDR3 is CASRSSGGYGNIQYF. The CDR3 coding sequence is TGTGCCAGCAGAAGTAGCGGGGGCTACGGAAACATTCAGTACTTC. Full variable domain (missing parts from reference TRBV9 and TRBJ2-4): DSGVTQTPKHLITATGQRVTLRCSPRSGDLSVYWYQQSLDQGLQFLIQYYNGEERAKGNILERFSAQQFPDLHSELNLSSLELGDSALYFCASRSSGGYGNIQYFGAGTRLSVL.

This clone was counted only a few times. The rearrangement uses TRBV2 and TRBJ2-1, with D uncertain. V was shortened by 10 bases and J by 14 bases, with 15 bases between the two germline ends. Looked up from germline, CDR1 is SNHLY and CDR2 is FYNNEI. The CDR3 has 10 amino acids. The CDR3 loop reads CATVSRNKFF. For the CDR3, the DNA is TGTGCCACCGTATCCCGTAATAAGTTCTTC.

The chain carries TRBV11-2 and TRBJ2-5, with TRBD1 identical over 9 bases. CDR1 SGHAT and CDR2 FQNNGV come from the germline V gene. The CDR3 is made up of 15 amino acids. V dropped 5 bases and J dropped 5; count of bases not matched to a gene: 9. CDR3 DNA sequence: TGTGCCAGCAGCCCCGGGACAGGGACTAAGGAGACCCAGTACTTC. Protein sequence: CASSPGTGTKETQYF.

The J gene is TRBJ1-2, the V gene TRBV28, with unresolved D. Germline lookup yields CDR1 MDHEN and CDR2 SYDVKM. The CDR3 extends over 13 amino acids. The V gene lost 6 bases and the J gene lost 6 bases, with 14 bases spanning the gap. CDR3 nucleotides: TGTGCCAGCAGATTACGGCGGCCTGATGGCTACACCTTC. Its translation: CASRLRRPDGYTF.